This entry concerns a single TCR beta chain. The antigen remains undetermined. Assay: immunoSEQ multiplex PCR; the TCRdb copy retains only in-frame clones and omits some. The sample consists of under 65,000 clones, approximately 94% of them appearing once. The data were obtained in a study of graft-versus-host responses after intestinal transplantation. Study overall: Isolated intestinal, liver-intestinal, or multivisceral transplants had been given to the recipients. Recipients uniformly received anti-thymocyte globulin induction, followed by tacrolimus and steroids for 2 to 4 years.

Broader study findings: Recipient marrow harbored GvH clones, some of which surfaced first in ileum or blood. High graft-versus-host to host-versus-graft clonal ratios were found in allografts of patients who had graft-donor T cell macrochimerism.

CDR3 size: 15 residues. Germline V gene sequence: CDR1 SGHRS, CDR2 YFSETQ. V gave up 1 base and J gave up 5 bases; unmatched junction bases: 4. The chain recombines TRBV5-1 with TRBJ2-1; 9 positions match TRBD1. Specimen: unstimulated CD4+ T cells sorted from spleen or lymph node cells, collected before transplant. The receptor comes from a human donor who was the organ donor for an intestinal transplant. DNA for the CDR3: TGCGCCAGCAGCTTGTTGGGGACAGGGAACAATGAGCAGTTCTTC. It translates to CASSLLGTGNNEQFF.